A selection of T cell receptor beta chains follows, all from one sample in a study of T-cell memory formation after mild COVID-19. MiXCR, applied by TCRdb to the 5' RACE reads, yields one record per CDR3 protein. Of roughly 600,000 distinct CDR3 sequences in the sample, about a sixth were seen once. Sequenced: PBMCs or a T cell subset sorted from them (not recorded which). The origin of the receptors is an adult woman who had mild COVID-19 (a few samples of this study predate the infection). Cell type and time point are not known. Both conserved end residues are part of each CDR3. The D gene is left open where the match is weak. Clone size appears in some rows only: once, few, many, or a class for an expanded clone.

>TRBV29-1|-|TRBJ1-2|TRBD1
TGCAGTACCGGGACAGCTAACTATGGCTACACCTTC
CSTGTANYGYTF
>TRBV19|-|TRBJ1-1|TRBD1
TGTGCCAGTAGTATCATCAGAGGACAGGGGAACACTGAAGCTTTCTTT
CASSIIRGQGNTEAFF
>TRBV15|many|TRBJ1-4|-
TGTGCCACCAGCAGAGGAGGAACTAATGAAAAACTGTTTTTT
CATSRGGTNEKLFF
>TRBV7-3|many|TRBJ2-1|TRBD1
TGTGCCAGCAGCCCCTCAGGGGGCGCAGGTTACAATGAGCAGTTCTTC
CASSPSGGAGYNEQFF
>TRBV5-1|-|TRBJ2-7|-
TGCGCCAGCAGCTTGGATTTGGCAGGACCAACCTACGAGCAGTACTTC
CASSLDLAGPTYEQYF
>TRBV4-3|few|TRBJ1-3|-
TGCGCCAGCAGCCAAGATCCCCCTTCCCGGGGTAGGGAGGGAAACACCATATATTTT
CASSQDPPSRGREGNTIYF
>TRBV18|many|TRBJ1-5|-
TGTGCCAGCTCACCACAGGGTGATCAGCCCCAGCATTTT
CASSPQGDQPQHF
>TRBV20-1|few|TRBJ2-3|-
TGCAGTGCTAGTCGCCCACAGTTCACAGATACGCAGTATTTT
CSASRPQFTDTQYF
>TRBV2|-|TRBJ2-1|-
TGTGCCAGCAGTGAAGGGGCGGTCCCCAACAATGAGCAGTTCTTC
CASSEGAVPNNEQFF
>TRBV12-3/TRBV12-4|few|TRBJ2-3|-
TGTGCCAGCAGTCTCCAGGCGGGGCTATCCACAGATACGCAGTATTTT
CASSLQAGLSTDTQYF
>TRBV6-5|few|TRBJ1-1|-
TGTGCCAGCAGCGAGGCTGGAAGGGCCGCTTTCTTT
CASSEAGRAAFF
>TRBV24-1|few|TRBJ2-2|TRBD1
TGTGCCACCAGTGATACCGACAGGGACACCGGGGAGCTGTTTTTT
CATSDTDRDTGELFF
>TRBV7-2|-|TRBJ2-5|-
TGTGCCAGCAGCATAAGGCGGAGTCAAGAGACCCAGTACTTC
CASSIRRSQETQYF
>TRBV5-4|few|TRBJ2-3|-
TGTGCCAGCGCCGGAGGGGGGGACCTCACAGATACGCAGTATTTT
CASAGGGDLTDTQYF
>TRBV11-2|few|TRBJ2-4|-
TGTGCCAGCAGCTTACAGGAAAACATTCAGTACTTC
CASSLQENIQYF
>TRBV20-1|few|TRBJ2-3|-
TGCAGTGCTAGGTATCTAGCGCGAGGAACTAGCACAGATACGCAGTATTTT
CSARYLARGTSTDTQYF
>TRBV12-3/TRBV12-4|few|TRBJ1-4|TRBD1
TGTGCCAGCAGTTTGGGGACAGGGATCGCTAATGAAAAACTGTTTTTT
CASSLGTGIANEKLFF
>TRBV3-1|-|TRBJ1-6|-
TGTGCCAGCAGCCAAGTAGGAGGGGAGTCAACCCTCCACTTT
CASSQVGGESTLHF
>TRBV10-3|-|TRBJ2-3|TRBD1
TGTGCCACGGGACAGAGTCCAGATACGCAGTATTTT
CATGQSPDTQYF
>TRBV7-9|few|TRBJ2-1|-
TGTGCCAGCAGGGATCAGGGAGAGGGAGGCAATGAGCAGTTCTTC
CASRDQGEGGNEQFF
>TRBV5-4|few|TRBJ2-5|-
TGTGCCAGCAACTTGGCTCTCAGCTCCCAAGAGACCCAGTACTTC
CASNLALSSQETQYF
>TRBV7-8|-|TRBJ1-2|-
TGTGCCAGCAGCTTAAATCGGGACTCCGGCTACACCTTC
CASSLNRDSGYTF
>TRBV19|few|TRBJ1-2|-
TGTGCCAGTAACCCCGGACAGATCTATGGCTACACCTTC
CASNPGQIYGYTF
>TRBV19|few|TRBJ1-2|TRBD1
TGTGCCAGTAGTATGGCCAGGGGGCGTACGCAATTAGGCTACACCTTC
CASSMARGRTQLGYTF
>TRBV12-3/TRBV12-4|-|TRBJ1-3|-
TGTGCCAGCAGCGCCGGGGGGGGCCGGAACACCATATATTTT
CASSAGGGRNTIYF
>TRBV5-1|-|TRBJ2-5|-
TGCGCCAGCAAGCTTTTAACTACAGCTCAAGAGACCCAGTACTTC
CASKLLTTAQETQYF
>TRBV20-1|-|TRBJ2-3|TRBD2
TGCAGTGCTAGAGACCACTGGCTAGCGGGAGGGCGGGATACGCAGTATTTT
CSARDHWLAGGRDTQYF
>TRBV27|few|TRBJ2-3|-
TGTGCCACAGGGCTAGGCACAGATACGCAGTATTTT
CATGLGTDTQYF
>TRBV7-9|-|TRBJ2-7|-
TGTGCCAGCAGCTTAGGGCCTAGCGAGTACGAGCAGTACTTC
CASSLGPSEYEQYF
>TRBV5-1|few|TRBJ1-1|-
TGCGCCAGCAGCCGAGAGGGACACCCTAACACTGAAGCTTTCTTT
CASSREGHPNTEAFF
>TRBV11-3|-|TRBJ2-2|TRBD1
TGTGCCAGCAGCTATTCCAGGGGGCTCCGGACCGGGGAGCTGTTTTTT
CASSYSRGLRTGELFF
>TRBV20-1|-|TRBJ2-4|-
TGCAGTGCTAGGAGGGGACCAGAAAACATTCAGTACTTC
CSARRGPENIQYF
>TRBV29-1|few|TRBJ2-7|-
TGCAGCGTTGATCTAGGAGGGGGGTACGAGCAGTACTTC
CSVDLGGGYEQYF
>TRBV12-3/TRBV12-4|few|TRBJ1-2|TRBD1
TGTGCCAGCAGGGACTCAGGGGGCGCCTGGTATGGCTACACCTTC
CASRDSGGAWYGYTF
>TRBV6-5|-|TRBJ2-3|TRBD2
TGTGCCAGCAGTGCAGGACTAGCGGGGGAGCCAGATACGCAGTATTTT
CASSAGLAGEPDTQYF
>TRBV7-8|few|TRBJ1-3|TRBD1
TGTGCCAGCAGCTCTGGACAGGGGTCACTTACCGCCATATATTTT
CASSSGQGSLTAIYF
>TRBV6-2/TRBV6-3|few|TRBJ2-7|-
TGTGCCAGCAGTTACCCTATGCTGTTGGACTACGAGCAGTACTTC
CASSYPMLLDYEQYF